This T cell receptor (beta chain) originates from a study of cytotoxic CD8 clonotypes in ibrutinib-treated CLL. Study at large: Of the patients, roughly 10 were relapsed/refractory, under 16 treatment-naive and some 17 IGHV unmutated.

Study results and caveats: Public clonotypes were seen rarely and were contracted or stable on treatment.

Deletions cut 1 base from V and 6 bases from J, with 13 bases between. Looked up from germline, CDR1 is MNHNS and CDR2 is SASEGT. The CDR3 length is 15 residues. With regard to this clone: Its antigen is not known.

Some clones are missing from TCRdb's copy, which holds only in-frame ones; the method was immunoSEQ multiplex PCR. This sample yields about 200,000 clones, of which roughly 65% are seen a single time; about 6.4% belongs to the top ten. The clonotype comes from a human donor with chronic lymphocytic leukemia. The chain uses TRBV6-1 and TRBJ1-5, with unresolved D. The source material was PBMCs, sampled after 12 months of ibrutinib treatment. CDR3 in amino acids: CASSEGHWGRQPQHF. Here the CDR3 DNA reads TGTGCCAGCAGTGAAGGACACTGGGGTCGTCAGCCCCAGCATTTT.